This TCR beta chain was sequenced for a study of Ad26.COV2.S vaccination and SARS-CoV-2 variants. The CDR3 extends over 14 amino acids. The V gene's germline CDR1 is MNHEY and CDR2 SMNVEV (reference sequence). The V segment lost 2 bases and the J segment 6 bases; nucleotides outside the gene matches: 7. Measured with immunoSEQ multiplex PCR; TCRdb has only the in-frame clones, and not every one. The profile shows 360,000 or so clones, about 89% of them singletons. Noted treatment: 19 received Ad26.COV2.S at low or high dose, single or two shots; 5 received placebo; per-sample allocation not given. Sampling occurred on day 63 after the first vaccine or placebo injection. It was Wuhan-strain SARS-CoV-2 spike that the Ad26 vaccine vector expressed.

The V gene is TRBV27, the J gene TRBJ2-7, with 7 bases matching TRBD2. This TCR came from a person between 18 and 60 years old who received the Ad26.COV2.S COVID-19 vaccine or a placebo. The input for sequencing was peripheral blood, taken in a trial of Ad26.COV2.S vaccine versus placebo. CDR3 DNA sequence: TGTGCCAGCAGTTTAAGGCGGGAGAGGGGCGAGCAGTACTTC. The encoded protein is CASSLRRERGEQYF.